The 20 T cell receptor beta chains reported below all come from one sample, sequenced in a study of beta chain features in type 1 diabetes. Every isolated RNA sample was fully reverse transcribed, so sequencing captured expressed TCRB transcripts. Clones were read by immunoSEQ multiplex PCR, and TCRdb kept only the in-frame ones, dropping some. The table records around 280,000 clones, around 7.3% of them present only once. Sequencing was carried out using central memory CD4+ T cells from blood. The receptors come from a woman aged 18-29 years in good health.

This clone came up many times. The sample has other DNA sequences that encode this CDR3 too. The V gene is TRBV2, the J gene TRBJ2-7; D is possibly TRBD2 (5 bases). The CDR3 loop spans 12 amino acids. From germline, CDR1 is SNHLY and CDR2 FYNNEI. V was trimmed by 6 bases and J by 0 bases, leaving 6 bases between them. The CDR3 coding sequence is TGTGCCAGCAGCGGGGACTCCTACGAGCAGTACGTC. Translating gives CASSGDSYEQYV.

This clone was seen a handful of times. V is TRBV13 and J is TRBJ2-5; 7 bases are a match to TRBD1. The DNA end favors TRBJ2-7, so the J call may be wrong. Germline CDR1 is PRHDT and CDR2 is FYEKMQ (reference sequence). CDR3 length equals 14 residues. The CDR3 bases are TGTGCCAGCAGCCCGGGACAGCGGACCTACGAGCAGTACTTC. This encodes CASSPGQRTYEQYF.

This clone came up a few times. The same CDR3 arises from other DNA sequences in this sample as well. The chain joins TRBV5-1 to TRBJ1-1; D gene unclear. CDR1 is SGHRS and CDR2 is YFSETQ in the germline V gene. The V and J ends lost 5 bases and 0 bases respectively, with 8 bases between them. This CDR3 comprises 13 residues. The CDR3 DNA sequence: TGCGCCAGCAGAGGACGGTTGAACACTGAAGCTTTCTTT. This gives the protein CASRGRLNTEAFF.

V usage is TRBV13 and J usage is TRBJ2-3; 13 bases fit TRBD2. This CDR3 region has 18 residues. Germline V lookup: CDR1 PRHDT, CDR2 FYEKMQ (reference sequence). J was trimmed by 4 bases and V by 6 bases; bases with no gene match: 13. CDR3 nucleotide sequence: TGTGCCAGCAGTTTTCCTCAAGGACTAGCGGGAGTCCCAGATACGCAGTATTTT. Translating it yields CASSFPQGLAGVPDTQYF.

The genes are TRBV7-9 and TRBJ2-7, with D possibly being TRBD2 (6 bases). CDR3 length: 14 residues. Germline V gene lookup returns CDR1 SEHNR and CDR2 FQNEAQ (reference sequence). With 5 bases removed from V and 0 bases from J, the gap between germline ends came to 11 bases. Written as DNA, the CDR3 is TGTGCCAGCAGCCTTAGCGGCACCTCCTACGAGCAGTACTTC. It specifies CASSLSGTSYEQYF.

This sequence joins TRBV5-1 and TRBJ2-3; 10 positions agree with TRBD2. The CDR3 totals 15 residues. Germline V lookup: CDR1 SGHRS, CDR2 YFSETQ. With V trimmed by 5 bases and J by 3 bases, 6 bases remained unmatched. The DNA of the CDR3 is TGCGCCAGCAGAATTAGCGGGGGGCAGACAGATACGCAGTATTTT. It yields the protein CASRISGGQTDTQYF.

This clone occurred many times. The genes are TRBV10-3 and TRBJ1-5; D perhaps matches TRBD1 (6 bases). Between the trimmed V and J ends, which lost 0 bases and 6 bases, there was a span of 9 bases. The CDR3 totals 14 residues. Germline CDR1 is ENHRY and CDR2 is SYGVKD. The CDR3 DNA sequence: TGTGCCATCAGTGAGTCGACAGGAGTTCAGCCCCAGCATTTT. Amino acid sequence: CAISESTGVQPQHF.

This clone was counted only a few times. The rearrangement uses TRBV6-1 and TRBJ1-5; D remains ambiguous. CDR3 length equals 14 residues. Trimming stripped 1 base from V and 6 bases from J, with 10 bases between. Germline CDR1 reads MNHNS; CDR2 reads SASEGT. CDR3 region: CASSEGGGRQPQHF. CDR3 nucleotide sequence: TGTGCCAGCAGTGAAGGGGGAGGTCGTCAGCCCCAGCATTTT.

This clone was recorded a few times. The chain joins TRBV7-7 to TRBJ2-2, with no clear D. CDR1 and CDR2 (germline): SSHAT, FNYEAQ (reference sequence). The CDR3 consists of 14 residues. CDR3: CASQKTLNTGELFF. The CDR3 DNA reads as TGTGCTAGCCAAAAGACACTGAACACCGGGGAGCTGTTTTTT.

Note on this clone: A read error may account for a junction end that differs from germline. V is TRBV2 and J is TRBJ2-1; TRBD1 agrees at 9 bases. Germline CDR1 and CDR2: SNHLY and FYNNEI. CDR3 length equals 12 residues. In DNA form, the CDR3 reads TGTGCCAGCAGTGCTTTGACAGGGGGTTGGGTCTTC. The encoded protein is CASSALTGGWVF.

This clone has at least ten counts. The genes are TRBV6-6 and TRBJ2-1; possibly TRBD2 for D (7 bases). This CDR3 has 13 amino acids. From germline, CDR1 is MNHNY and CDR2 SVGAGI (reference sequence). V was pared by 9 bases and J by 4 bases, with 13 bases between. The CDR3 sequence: CASRGAKYNEQFF. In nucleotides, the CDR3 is TGTGCCAGTCGGGGGGCCAAGTACAATGAGCAGTTCTTC.

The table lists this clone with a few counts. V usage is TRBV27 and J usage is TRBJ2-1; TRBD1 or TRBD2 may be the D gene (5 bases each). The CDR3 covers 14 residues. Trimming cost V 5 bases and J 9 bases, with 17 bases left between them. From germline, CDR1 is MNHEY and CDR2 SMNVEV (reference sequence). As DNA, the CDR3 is TGTGCCAGCAGTATGGGACGGGCCGAAGGTGAGCAGTTCTTC. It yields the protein CASSMGRAEGEQFF.

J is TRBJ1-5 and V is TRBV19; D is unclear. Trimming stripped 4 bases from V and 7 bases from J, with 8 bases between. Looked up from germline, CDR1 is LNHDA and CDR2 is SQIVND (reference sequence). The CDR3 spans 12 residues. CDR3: CASSNRLQPQHF. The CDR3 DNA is TGTGCCAGTAGTAACCGCCTCCAGCCCCAGCATTTT.

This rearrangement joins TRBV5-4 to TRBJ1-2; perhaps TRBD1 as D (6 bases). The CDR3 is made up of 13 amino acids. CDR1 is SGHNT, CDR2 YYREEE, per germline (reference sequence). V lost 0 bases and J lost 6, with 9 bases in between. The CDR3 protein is CASSLGQEDGYTF. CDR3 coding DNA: TGTGCCAGCAGCTTGGGACAGGAAGATGGCTACACCTTC. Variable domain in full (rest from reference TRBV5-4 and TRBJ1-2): ETGVTQSPTHLIKTRGQQVTLRCSSQSGHNTVSWYQQALGQGPQFIFQYYREEENGRGNFPPRFSGLQFPNYSSELNVNALELDDSALYLCASSLGQEDGYTFGSGTRLTVV.

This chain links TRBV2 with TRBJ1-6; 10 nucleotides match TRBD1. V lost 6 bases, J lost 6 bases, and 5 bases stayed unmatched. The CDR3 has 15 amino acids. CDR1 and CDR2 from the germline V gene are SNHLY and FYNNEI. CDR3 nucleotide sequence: TGTGCCAGCAGGGGTAGGACAGGGGGTAATTCACCCCTCCACTTT. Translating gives CASRGRTGGNSPLHF.

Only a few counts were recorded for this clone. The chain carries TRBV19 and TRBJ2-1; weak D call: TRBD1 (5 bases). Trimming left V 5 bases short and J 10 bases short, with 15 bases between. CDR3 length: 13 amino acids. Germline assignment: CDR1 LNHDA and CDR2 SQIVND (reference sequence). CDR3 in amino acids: CASSPGPDREQFF. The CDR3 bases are TGTGCCAGTAGTCCTGGACCCGACAGAGAGCAGTTCTTC.

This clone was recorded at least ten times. The CDR3: CSVEPIQGGGETQYF. The CDR3 bases are TGCAGCGTTGAACCCATTCAGGGAGGCGGCGAGACCCAGTACTTC. V and J are TRBV29-1 and TRBJ2-5; tentative D call: TRBD2 (6 bases). The CDR3 contains 15 residues. Looked up from germline, CDR1 is SQVTM and CDR2 is ANQGSEA. Trimming shortened V by 2 bases and J by 5 bases, and 18 bases separated the two germline ends. Drawing the rest from reference TRBV29-1 and TRBJ2-5, the complete variable domain is SAVISQKPSRDICQRGTSLTIQCQVDSQVTMMFWYRQQPGQSLTLIATANQGSEATYESGFVIDKFPISRPNLTFSTLTVSNMSPEDSSIYLCSVEPIQGGGETQYFGPGTRLLVL.

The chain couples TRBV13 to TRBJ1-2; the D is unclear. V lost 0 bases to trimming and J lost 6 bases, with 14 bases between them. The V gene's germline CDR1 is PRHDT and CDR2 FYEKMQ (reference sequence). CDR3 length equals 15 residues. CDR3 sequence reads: CASSLGTAIHNGYTF. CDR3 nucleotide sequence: TGTGCCAGCAGCTTAGGGACCGCAATCCACAATGGCTACACCTTC.

The CDR3 loop reads CASSLEGGGAWPYNEQFF. The CDR3 DNA reads as TGTGCCAGCAGCTTAGAAGGCGGGGGGGCCTGGCCCTACAATGAGCAGTTCTTC. The rearrangement uses TRBV7-2 and TRBJ2-1; 9 bases line up with TRBD2. CDR3 length: 18 residues. Germline V gene lookup returns CDR1 SGHTA and CDR2 FQGNSA. V was pared by 1 base and J by 2 bases, with 9 bases of the junction left unmatched.

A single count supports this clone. CDR3 sequence reads: CASSFGTSPSGANVLTF. The CDR3 bases are TGTGCCAGCAGCTTTGGGACTAGCCCGTCTGGGGCCAACGTCCTGACTTTC. This chain links TRBV7-8 with TRBJ2-6, with 9 nucleotides matching TRBD2. The V segment lost 3 bases and the J segment 1 base; nucleotides outside the gene matches: 4. The CDR3 contains 17 residues. Germline CDR1 and CDR2: SGHVS and FQNEAQ.